Sequencing of this T cell receptor (beta chain) was carried out in a study of response to subunit inactivated influenza vaccine. TCRdb independently ran MiXCR on the RT-PCR reads; one entry per CDR3 protein. Of about 300,000 distinct CDR3 sequences in the sample, about a fifth were seen once. The germline gives CDR1 MNHEY, CDR2 SVGAGI. V dropped 2 bases and J dropped 4 bases, with 11 bases sitting between them. The CDR3 contains 14 residues. In its sample, this clonotype was seen a few times. The input for sequencing was PBMCs from blood, taken 21 months after vaccination. The chain has TRBV6-5 and TRBJ1-1, with D perhaps TRBD1 (5 bases). The TCR was taken from a man between 45 and 75 years old who received an inactivated influenza vaccine. Written as DNA, the CDR3 is TGTGCCAGCAGTTACGGGGGTTCGAGCACTGAAGCTTTCTTT. This gives the protein CASSYGGSSTEAFF.